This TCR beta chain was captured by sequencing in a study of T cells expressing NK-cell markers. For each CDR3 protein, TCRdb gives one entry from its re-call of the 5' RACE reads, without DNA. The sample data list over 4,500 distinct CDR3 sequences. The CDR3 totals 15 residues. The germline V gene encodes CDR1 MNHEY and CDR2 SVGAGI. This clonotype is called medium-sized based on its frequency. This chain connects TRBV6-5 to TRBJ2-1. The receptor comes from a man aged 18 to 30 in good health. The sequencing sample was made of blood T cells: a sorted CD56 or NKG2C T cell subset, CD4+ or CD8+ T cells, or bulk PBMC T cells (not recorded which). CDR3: CASSYAAESYNEQFF.